A single T cell receptor (beta chain) is shown here with its context. This clonotype was seen only a few times. Its antigen target is currently unknown. There are no base qualities to consult, and no much larger clone falls within one base. CDR1 and CDR2 (SGHTA, FQGNSA) derive from the germline V gene. CDR3 length: 15 amino acids, cysteine to phenylalanine. The sequence is cut down to CDR3 DNA, 45 bases in frame from base 1. V is clipped by 4 bases and J by 6 bases, and the sequence between their germline boundaries is 15 bases long. This sample stems from a study of T-cell reconstitution after alpha-beta-depleted transplantation in children (dated by TCRdb to about 2016). Background for the entire study: The study quantitatively tracked T-cell immune reconstitution after TCRalphabeta/CD19-depleted allogeneic hematopoietic cell transplantation in children using TCR repertoire profiling.

The library was generated by PCR. Sequencing was carried out with an Illumina HiSeq 2500. TCR libraries were prepared with molecular barcoding, using unique molecular identifiers to normalize TCRbeta repertoire quantification. TCRdb reworked the public reads: Q25 trimming with fastp, MiXCR clone assembly, productive beta chains retained. One record per CDR3 amino acid sequence lists the most common genes and DNA. Recorded for this sample are 400,000 to 500,000 distinct CDR3 sequences; roughly 10% of them occurred a single time. The ten biggest clones cover nearly 5.5% of the sample. The TCR comes from a human donor who donated a stem cell graft to a child with acute myeloid leukemia. In this chain, TRBV7-2 is recombined with TRBJ2-2, with the D segment possibly TRBD1 or TRBD2, each aligning over 5 bases. The specimen comprised PBMCs from the stem cell graft donor, sampled from the stem cell graft. CDR3 reads: CASSYGALHAGELFF. Read as DNA, the sequence is TGTGCCAGCAGCTACGGGGCCCTTCACGCCGGGGAGCTGTTTTTT.